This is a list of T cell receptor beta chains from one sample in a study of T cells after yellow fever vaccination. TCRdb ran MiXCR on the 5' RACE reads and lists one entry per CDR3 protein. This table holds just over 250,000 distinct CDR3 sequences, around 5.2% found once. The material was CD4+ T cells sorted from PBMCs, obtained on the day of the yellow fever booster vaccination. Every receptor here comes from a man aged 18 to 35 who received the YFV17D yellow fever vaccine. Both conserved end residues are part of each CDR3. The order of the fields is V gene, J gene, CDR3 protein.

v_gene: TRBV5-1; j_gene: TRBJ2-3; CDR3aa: CASSLVERGTDTQYF
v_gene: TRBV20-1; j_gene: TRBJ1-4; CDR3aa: CSARTGRGEKLFF
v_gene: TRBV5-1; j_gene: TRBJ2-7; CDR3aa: CASSHTGVSYEQYF
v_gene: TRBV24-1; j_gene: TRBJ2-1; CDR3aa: CATSEQGLNEQFF
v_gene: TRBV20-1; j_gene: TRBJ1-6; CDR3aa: CSAPSTGTYNSPLHF
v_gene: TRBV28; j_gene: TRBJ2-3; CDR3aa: CASRPGASTDTQYF
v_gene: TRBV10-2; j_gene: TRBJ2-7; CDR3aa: CASRTSGGAGEQYF
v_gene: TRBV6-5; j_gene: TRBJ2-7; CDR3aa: CASSYWGEQYF
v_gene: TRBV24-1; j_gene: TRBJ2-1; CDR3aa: CATSDTMGTGNEQFF
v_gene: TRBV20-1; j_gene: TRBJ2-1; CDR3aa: CSARVGWLTKGGWEQFF
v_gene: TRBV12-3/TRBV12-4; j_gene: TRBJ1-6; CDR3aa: CASRDRGFYNSPLHF
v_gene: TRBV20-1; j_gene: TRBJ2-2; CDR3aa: CSAPIPGDNTGELFF
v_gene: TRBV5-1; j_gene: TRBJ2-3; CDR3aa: CASSWGTTSSTDTQYF
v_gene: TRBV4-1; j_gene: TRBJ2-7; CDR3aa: CASSLEPGLPYEQYF
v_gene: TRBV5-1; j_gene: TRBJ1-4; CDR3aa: CASSGTGYNEKLFF
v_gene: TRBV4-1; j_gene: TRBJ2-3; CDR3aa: CASSRTSGSHRTDTQYF
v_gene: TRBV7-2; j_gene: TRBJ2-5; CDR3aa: CASSLTRTGTGQIQETQYF
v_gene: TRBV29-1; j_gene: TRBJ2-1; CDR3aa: CSVVLSNEQFF
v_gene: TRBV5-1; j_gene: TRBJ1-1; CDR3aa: CASSFLQGAGTEAFF
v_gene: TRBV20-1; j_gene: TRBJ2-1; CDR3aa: CSAKTPLAGVTYNEQFF
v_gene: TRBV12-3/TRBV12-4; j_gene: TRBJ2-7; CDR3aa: CASSLVTAPYSEQYF
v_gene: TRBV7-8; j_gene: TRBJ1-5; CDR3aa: CASSPPSQPQHF
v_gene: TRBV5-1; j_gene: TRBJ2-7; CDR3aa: CASSLVGQTYEQYF
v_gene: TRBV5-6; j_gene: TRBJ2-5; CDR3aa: CASSPQLTSGGRTQYF
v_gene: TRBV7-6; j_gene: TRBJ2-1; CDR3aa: CASSLGGGAQNEQFF
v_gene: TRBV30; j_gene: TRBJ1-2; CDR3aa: CAWSAGQGGGYTF
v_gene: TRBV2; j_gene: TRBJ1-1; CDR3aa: CASSAGYAFF